This is a list of T cell receptor beta chains from one sample in a study of CD8+CD57+ T cells in acquired aplastic anemia. One entry per CDR3 protein results from TCRdb running MiXCR on the reads. There are a few hundred thousand distinct CDR3 sequences in the sample; less than 60% occur only once, and about 20% lies in the top ten. The material sequenced was sorted CD4+, CD8+, or CD8+CD57+ T cells (not recorded which) from PBMCs. Receptors originate from a human donor with aplastic anemia. Both conserved end residues are part of each CDR3. Fields, in order: V gene, D gene, clone size, J gene, CDR3 protein, CDR3 DNA. D genes are given only for firm matches. Size values are once, few and many counts, or a class for expanded clones, and some rows have none.

V gene: TRBV2; D gene: NA; clone size: many; J gene: TRBJ1-4; CDR3 protein: CASRPDSRATNEKLFF; CDR3 DNA: TGTGCCAGCAGACCTGACAGTCGCGCAACTAATGAAAAACTGTTTTTT
V gene: TRBV10-3; D gene: TRBD1; clone size: NA; J gene: TRBJ1-2; CDR3 protein: CAISQGQGGDYGYTF; CDR3 DNA: TGTGCCATCAGTCAAGGACAGGGTGGTGACTATGGCTACACCTTC
V gene: TRBV9; D gene: TRBD1; clone size: NA; J gene: TRBJ2-5; CDR3 protein: CASSVEGQGKETQYF; CDR3 DNA: TGTGCCAGCAGCGTAGAGGGACAGGGGAAAGAGACCCAGTACTTC
V gene: TRBV7-8; D gene: NA; clone size: few; J gene: TRBJ2-7; CDR3 protein: CASSLTSFIYEQYF; CDR3 DNA: TGTGCCAGCAGCTTAACAAGTTTTATATACGAGCAGTACTTC
V gene: TRBV15; D gene: NA; clone size: NA; J gene: TRBJ2-7; CDR3 protein: CATSSFDAYEQYF; CDR3 DNA: TGTGCCACCAGCAGCTTCGACGCCTACGAGCAGTACTTC
V gene: TRBV2; D gene: NA; clone size: NA; J gene: TRBJ1-2; CDR3 protein: CANSETGLGYTF; CDR3 DNA: TGTGCCAACAGTGAAACAGGGCTCGGCTACACCTTC
V gene: TRBV4-2; D gene: TRBD1; clone size: NA; J gene: TRBJ1-2; CDR3 protein: CASSQEIRDSYGYTF; CDR3 DNA: TGTGCCAGCAGCCAAGAGATTCGGGACAGCTATGGCTACACCTTC
V gene: TRBV5-8; D gene: NA; clone size: many; J gene: TRBJ2-5; CDR3 protein: CASSLVSEGTQYF; CDR3 DNA: TGTGCCAGCAGCTTGGTATCAGAGGGGACCCAGTACTTC
V gene: TRBV6-1; D gene: NA; clone size: NA; J gene: TRBJ2-1; CDR3 protein: CASSLTGPSGNEQFF; CDR3 DNA: TGTGCCAGCAGTCTGACAGGCCCTTCGGGCAATGAGCAGTTCTTC
V gene: TRBV19; D gene: NA; clone size: many; J gene: TRBJ2-4; CDR3 protein: CASSPWEDSNIQYF; CDR3 DNA: TGTGCCAGTAGCCCGTGGGAGGATTCGAACATTCAGTACTTC
V gene: TRBV6-6; D gene: NA; clone size: NA; J gene: TRBJ2-3; CDR3 protein: CASSEEAWGDRDTQYF; CDR3 DNA: TGCGCCAGCAGTGAGGAGGCGTGGGGCGATAGAGATACGCAGTATTTT
V gene: TRBV10-1; D gene: NA; clone size: once; J gene: TRBJ2-5; CDR3 protein: CASSEPGTETQYF; CDR3 DNA: TGCGCCAGCAGTGAGCCCGGAACGGAGACCCAGTACTTC
V gene: TRBV20-1; D gene: NA; clone size: NA; J gene: TRBJ2-7; CDR3 protein: CSAARAEGTYEQYF; CDR3 DNA: TGCAGTGCCGCCCGGGCGGAGGGGACCTACGAGCAGTACTTC
V gene: TRBV20-1; D gene: TRBD2; clone size: NA; J gene: TRBJ2-1; CDR3 protein: CSARGLAGVLSEQFF; CDR3 DNA: TGCAGTGCTAGGGGGCTAGCGGGGGTCTTAAGTGAGCAGTTCTTC
V gene: TRBV19; D gene: NA; clone size: many; J gene: TRBJ2-5; CDR3 protein: CASSLRAFQETQYF; CDR3 DNA: TGTGCCAGTAGTCTCCGAGCCTTTCAAGAGACCCAGTACTTC
V gene: TRBV7-6; D gene: NA; clone size: NA; J gene: TRBJ2-3; CDR3 protein: CASTLGSQDTQYF; CDR3 DNA: TGTGCCAGCACCCTCGGGAGCCAAGATACGCAGTATTTT
V gene: TRBV2; D gene: TRBD2; clone size: many; J gene: TRBJ2-1; CDR3 protein: CASSGDRVAGSDEQFF; CDR3 DNA: TGTGCCAGCAGTGGGGATCGGGTAGCGGGGAGCGATGAGCAGTTCTTC
V gene: TRBV7-9; D gene: NA; clone size: NA; J gene: TRBJ1-4; CDR3 protein: CARSFGRNEKLHF; CDR3 DNA: TGTGCCCGCAGCTTTGGACGAAATGAAAAACTGCATTTT
V gene: TRBV5-1; D gene: NA; clone size: many; J gene: TRBJ2-3; CDR3 protein: CASSLTVSTDTQYF; CDR3 DNA: TGCGCCAGCAGCTTGACAGTTAGCACAGATACGCAGTATTTT
V gene: TRBV5-1; D gene: TRBD2; clone size: many; J gene: TRBJ2-1; CDR3 protein: CASSRGLAGSGDEQFF; CDR3 DNA: TGCGCCAGCAGCCGGGGACTAGCGGGGTCAGGGGATGAGCAGTTCTTC
V gene: TRBV6-6; D gene: TRBD1; clone size: NA; J gene: TRBJ2-7; CDR3 protein: CASSYGGQRVYEQYF; CDR3 DNA: TGTGCCAGCAGTTACGGGGGACAGCGAGTCTACGAGCAGTACTTC
V gene: TRBV7-2; D gene: NA; clone size: NA; J gene: TRBJ2-2; CDR3 protein: CASSLVSSGELFF; CDR3 DNA: TGTGCCAGCAGCTTAGTTTCCTCCGGGGAGCTGTTTTTT
V gene: TRBV7-9; D gene: NA; clone size: NA; J gene: TRBJ1-2; CDR3 protein: CASSLTVDGYTF; CDR3 DNA: TGTGCCAGCAGTTTGACAGTTGATGGCTACACCTTC
V gene: TRBV11-2; D gene: NA; clone size: once; J gene: TRBJ2-7; CDR3 protein: CASSFNPGSSYEQYF; CDR3 DNA: TGTGCCAGCAGCTTTAATCCAGGCAGCTCCTACGAGCAGTACTTC
V gene: TRBV19; D gene: NA; clone size: many; J gene: TRBJ2-2; CDR3 protein: CASSPGLYTGELFF; CDR3 DNA: TGTGCCAGTAGTCCGGGACTTTACACCGGGGAGCTGTTTTTT
V gene: TRBV6-2/TRBV6-3; D gene: NA; clone size: few; J gene: TRBJ2-7; CDR3 protein: CASKDPNRDYEQYF; CDR3 DNA: TGTGCCAGCAAAGACCCGAACAGGGACTACGAGCAGTACTTC
V gene: TRBV6-1; D gene: NA; clone size: few; J gene: TRBJ1-2; CDR3 protein: CASSEVMGKRIGGYTF; CDR3 DNA: TGTGCCAGCAGTGAAGTTATGGGCAAGAGGATCGGGGGCTACACCTTC
V gene: TRBV5-1; D gene: TRBD1; clone size: NA; J gene: TRBJ2-5; CDR3 protein: CASSQYGTAEETQYF; CDR3 DNA: TGCGCCAGCAGCCAGTACGGGACAGCCGAAGAGACCCAGTACTTC
V gene: TRBV29-1; D gene: NA; clone size: NA; J gene: TRBJ2-1; CDR3 protein: CSVEPAGWPYNEQFF; CDR3 DNA: TGCAGCGTCGAACCGGCAGGGTGGCCATACAATGAGCAGTTCTTC
V gene: TRBV5-4; D gene: TRBD1; clone size: NA; J gene: TRBJ2-5; CDR3 protein: CASSSTGGEETQYF; CDR3 DNA: TGTGCCAGCAGTTCCACAGGGGGCGAAGAGACCCAGTACTTC
V gene: TRBV20-1; D gene: TRBD2; clone size: few; J gene: TRBJ2-3; CDR3 protein: CSASPDSGGALDMQYF; CDR3 DNA: TGCAGTGCTAGCCCAGATAGCGGGGGGGCGCTAGATATGCAGTATTTT
V gene: TRBV2; D gene: TRBD1; clone size: few; J gene: TRBJ1-2; CDR3 protein: CAISGTEGYGYTF; CDR3 DNA: TGTGCCATCAGTGGGACAGAAGGATATGGCTACACCTTC
V gene: TRBV25-1; D gene: NA; clone size: few; J gene: TRBJ1-6; CDR3 protein: CASRQTVDNSPLHF; CDR3 DNA: TGTGCCAGCAGGCAGACAGTGGATAATTCACCCCTCCACTTT
V gene: TRBV4-1; D gene: NA; clone size: many; J gene: TRBJ2-7; CDR3 protein: CASSPQRRYEQYF; CDR3 DNA: TGCGCCAGCAGCCCCCAAAGGCGCTACGAGCAGTACTTC
V gene: TRBV6-6; D gene: NA; clone size: NA; J gene: TRBJ2-2; CDR3 protein: CASVLTGDYTGELVF; CDR3 DNA: TGTGCCAGCGTTTTGACAGGGGACTACACCGGGGAGCTGGTTTTT
V gene: TRBV2; D gene: TRBD1; clone size: many; J gene: TRBJ2-2; CDR3 protein: CATSGTVNTGELFF; CDR3 DNA: TGTGCCACCTCCGGGACAGTCAACACCGGGGAGCTGTTTTTT
V gene: TRBV24-1; D gene: TRBD2; clone size: many; J gene: TRBJ2-5; CDR3 protein: CATSAGTSEETQYF; CDR3 DNA: TGTGCCACCAGTGCGGGGACTAGCGAAGAGACCCAGTACTTC
V gene: TRBV2; D gene: NA; clone size: many; J gene: TRBJ2-5; CDR3 protein: CASRGQGQETQYF; CDR3 DNA: TGTGCCAGCAGAGGGCAGGGGCAAGAGACCCAGTACTTC
V gene: TRBV20-1; D gene: NA; clone size: NA; J gene: TRBJ2-7; CDR3 protein: CSARDVVSYEQYF; CDR3 DNA: TGCAGTGCTAGAGATGTGGTTTCCTACGAGCAGTACTTC
V gene: TRBV2; D gene: TRBD2; clone size: NA; J gene: TRBJ2-1; CDR3 protein: CASSALAGGRNEQFF; CDR3 DNA: TGTGCCAGCAGTGCCCTAGCGGGAGGGCGCAATGAGCAGTTCTTC
V gene: TRBV11-2; D gene: NA; clone size: many; J gene: TRBJ1-2; CDR3 protein: CASSSLGRNYGYTF; CDR3 DNA: TGTGCCAGCAGCTCATTGGGGCGGAACTATGGCTACACCTTC
V gene: TRBV29-1; D gene: TRBD2; clone size: few; J gene: TRBJ2-7; CDR3 protein: CSGLAGEGYEQYF; CDR3 DNA: TGCAGCGGACTAGCGGGAGAGGGTTACGAGCAGTACTTC
V gene: TRBV29-1; D gene: TRBD2; clone size: NA; J gene: TRBJ2-3; CDR3 protein: CSVAPLAGGPIDTQYF; CDR3 DNA: TGCAGCGTTGCACCTCTAGCGGGGGGGCCAATAGATACGCAGTATTTT
V gene: TRBV7-3; D gene: TRBD1; clone size: NA; J gene: TRBJ1-1; CDR3 protein: CASNTPGQPNTEAFF; CDR3 DNA: TGTGCCAGCAACACACCGGGACAGCCTAACACTGAAGCTTTCTTT
V gene: TRBV20-1; D gene: TRBD1; clone size: many; J gene: TRBJ1-1; CDR3 protein: CSADRGMNTEAFF; CDR3 DNA: TGCAGTGCAGACAGGGGCATGAACACTGAAGCTTTCTTT
V gene: TRBV2; D gene: TRBD2; clone size: NA; J gene: TRBJ2-7; CDR3 protein: CASRVPSGRAYEQYF; CDR3 DNA: TGTGCCAGCAGGGTCCCTAGCGGGAGGGCATACGAGCAGTACTTC
V gene: TRBV6-5; D gene: TRBD1; clone size: few; J gene: TRBJ2-7; CDR3 protein: CASSYRPGQGAHEQYF; CDR3 DNA: TGTGCCAGCAGTTACAGACCGGGACAGGGGGCCCACGAGCAGTACTTC
V gene: TRBV2; D gene: TRBD2; clone size: NA; J gene: TRBJ2-3; CDR3 protein: CASRQAGQEQYF; CDR3 DNA: TGTGCCAGCAGGCAAGCGGGGCAGGAGCAGTATTTT
V gene: TRBV5-8; D gene: NA; clone size: many; J gene: TRBJ1-1; CDR3 protein: CASSWNRVGTEAFF; CDR3 DNA: TGTGCCAGCAGTTGGAACAGGGTCGGAACTGAAGCTTTCTTT
V gene: TRBV12-1; D gene: NA; clone size: NA; J gene: TRBJ2-2; CDR3 protein: CASSFAGGVGELFF; CDR3 DNA: TGTGCCAGCAGCTTTGCCGGGGGCGTCGGGGAGCTGTTTTTT
V gene: TRBV2; D gene: NA; clone size: many; J gene: TRBJ1-2; CDR3 protein: CATKLLPYGYTF; CDR3 DNA: TGTGCCACCAAACTACTCCCGTATGGCTACACCTTC
V gene: TRBV24-1; D gene: NA; clone size: many; J gene: TRBJ2-7; CDR3 protein: CATSDDTRGSYEQYF; CDR3 DNA: TGTGCCACCAGTGATGACACTCGGGGCTCCTACGAGCAGTACTTC
V gene: TRBV29-1; D gene: TRBD1; clone size: many; J gene: TRBJ1-1; CDR3 protein: CSAGGQGNTEAFF; CDR3 DNA: TGCAGCGCGGGCGGACAGGGGAACACTGAAGCTTTCTTT
V gene: TRBV14; D gene: NA; clone size: NA; J gene: TRBJ2-6; CDR3 protein: CASSQQTGIEAF; CDR3 DNA: TGTGCCAGCAGCCAACAAACAGGGATTGAAGCTTTC
V gene: TRBV20-1; D gene: NA; clone size: many; J gene: TRBJ1-2; CDR3 protein: CSANGRVYGYTF; CDR3 DNA: TGCAGTGCTAACGGCAGAGTGTATGGCTACACCTTC
V gene: TRBV7-2; D gene: NA; clone size: NA; J gene: TRBJ1-2; CDR3 protein: CASSLGVGDHGYTF; CDR3 DNA: TGTGCCAGCAGCTTAGGGGTAGGGGATCACGGCTACACCTTC
V gene: TRBV19; D gene: NA; clone size: NA; J gene: TRBJ1-3; CDR3 protein: CASSAQSGDGNTIYF; CDR3 DNA: TGTGCCAGTAGTGCGCAATCGGGGGACGGAAACACCATATATTTT
V gene: TRBV29-1; D gene: NA; clone size: NA; J gene: TRBJ1-1; CDR3 protein: CSVVSRATEAFF; CDR3 DNA: TGCAGCGTTGTCTCCAGGGCCACTGAAGCTTTCTTT
V gene: TRBV2; D gene: NA; clone size: many; J gene: TRBJ1-1; CDR3 protein: CAIGTPGGEAFF; CDR3 DNA: TGTGCCATCGGGACACCTGGGGGAGAAGCTTTCTTT